This T cell receptor beta chain emerged from a study of early T cells in non-severe SARS-CoV-2 infection. Trimming removed 2 bases from V and 6 bases from J, with 10 bases in between. Germline V gives CDR1 MNHNY, CDR2 SVGAGI (reference sequence). The CDR3 length is 14 residues. The library protocol tagged individual cDNA molecules with unique molecular identifiers. One entry per CDR3 protein, called by TCRdb with MiXCR from the 5' RACE reads. This sample has about 71,000 distinct CDR3 sequences; roughly 12% occur once, and the top ten carry roughly 2.5%. The receptor was isolated from an adult who was a healthcare worker with PCR-confirmed SARS-CoV-2 infection or an uninfected control (not recorded which). The sequences come from whole blood, collected at baseline. V usage is TRBV6-6 and J usage is TRBJ1-4, with no clear D. The DNA for the CDR3 is TGTGCCAGCAGTTACGCGGGGATCGATGAAAAACTGTTTTTT. Protein product: CASSYAGIDEKLFF.